This T cell receptor (beta chain) stems from a study of shared clonotypes between healthy human individuals. On the study more broadly: Each donor had three CD4 naive, three CD4 memory, two CD8 naive and one CD8 memory plate.

Naive CD8 populations comprised CD45RO-negative cells positively selected for CCR7, excluding terminally differentiated effector memory CD45RA+ cells. Here immunoSEQ multiplex PCR was the method, and the copy in TCRdb shows in-frame clones only, minus some. The data show about 2 million clones, roughly 95% seen once. Comments on this clone: What it recognizes is unknown.

Trimming took 3 bases from V and 5 from J, leaving 7 bases between them. The CDR3 spans 13 residues. Germline V gene lookup returns CDR1 SEHNR and CDR2 FQNEAQ (reference sequence). Study results and limitations: Naive CD4 clonotypes overlapped across a handful of donors at roughly 5%.

The rearrangement uses TRBV7-9 and TRBJ2-2, with D perhaps matching TRBD2 (5 bases). The sample consisted of naive CD8+ T cells sorted from blood. The clonotype was recovered from a man younger than 35 in good health. CDR3 sequence: CASSFRGTGELFF. CDR3 bases: TGTGCCAGCAGCTTTCGGGGAACCGGGGAGCTGTTTTTT.